This T cell receptor beta chain was sequenced during a study of shared clonotypes between healthy human individuals. In its sample, this clone was seen a few times. V was cut by 5 bases and J by 9 bases, with 10 bases left in between. The germline CDR1 and CDR2 sequences are SQVTM and ANQGSEA. The CDR3 sequence is 10 residues long. Assay: immunoSEQ multiplex PCR; the TCRdb copy retains only in-frame clones and omits some. Of about 1 million clones in the sample, more than 65% were seen once. The chain recombines TRBV29-1 with TRBJ1-1, with D uncertain. The specimen sequenced was memory CD4+ T cells sorted from blood. Documented subset: CD45RA-negative fraction. This clonotype originated in a man aged 18 to 29 in good health. The CDR3 region is CSVLSQKAFF. The CDR3 DNA reads TGCAGCGTTCTGAGCCAGAAAGCTTTCTTT. Together with reference TRBV29-1 and TRBJ1-1, the CDR3 gives the full variable domain: SAVISQKPSRDICQRGTSLTIQCQVDSQVTMMFWYRQQPGQSLTLIATANQGSEATYESGFVIDKFPISRPNLTFSTLTVSNMSPEDSSIYLCSVLSQKAFFGQGTRLTVV.